The 17 T cell receptor beta chains below come from one sample, sequenced in a study of T-cell memory formation after mild COVID-19 (dated by TCRdb to about 2021). Library preparation used 5' RACE. The instrument was an Illumina NovaSeq 6000. TCRdb's own reprocessing of the public reads used fastp at Q25 and MiXCR and kept productive beta chains. Each CDR3 protein appears once, grouped with its most common genes and DNA. This sample holds roughly 110,000 distinct CDR3 sequences; approximately 13% were observed only once. The ten largest clones represent 27% of the sample. The sequencing input was PBMCs or a T cell subset sorted from them (not recorded which). The receptors shown here come from an adult woman who had mild COVID-19 (a few samples of this study predate the infection). The sample titles of this study are shuffled in the database, so cell type and time point are left out; the donor was told from shared clones.

Only a few counts were recorded for this clonotype. The CDR3 nucleotides read TGTGCCAGCAGCTTGCAGGTGTACAATGAGCAGTTCTTC. Translation gives CASSLQVYNEQFF. The chain combines TRBV13 with TRBJ2-1; the D is unclear. V lost 3 bases, J lost 4 bases, and 7 bases lay in between. The CDR3 has 13 residues. Germline V gene lookup returns CDR1 PRHDT and CDR2 FYEKMQ (reference sequence).

The chain carries TRBV4-2 and TRBJ2-2; possible D gene TRBD2, 6 bases. Germline V gene lookup returns CDR1 LGHNA and CDR2 YNFKEQ. V lost 4 bases and J lost 1, with 13 bases in between. This CDR3 is 16 amino acids long. The CDR3, as DNA: TGTGCCAGCAGCCTGAGGACGGGGGTGAACACCGGGGAGCTGTTTTTT. Its protein product is CASSLRTGVNTGELFF.

This clonotype was picked up many times. The chain uses TRBV5-1 and TRBJ2-2; possibly TRBD1 for D (5 bases). This CDR3 has 16 residues. Between the trimmed V and J ends, which lost 3 bases and 0 bases, there was a span of 12 bases. The V gene's germline CDR1 is SGHRS and CDR2 YFSETQ. CDR3 sequence reads: CASSSTGRTNTGELFF. In nucleotides, the CDR3 is TGCGCCAGCAGCTCTACAGGTAGAACGAACACCGGGGAGCTGTTTTTT.

This clonotype was seen only a few times. J is TRBJ2-5 and V is TRBV10-3, with TRBD1 matching over 8 bases. J was trimmed by 2 bases and V by 6 bases; bases with no gene match: 8. CDR3 size: 15 residues. The germline V gene encodes CDR1 ENHRY and CDR2 SYGVKD. This CDR3 is CAIRPTGARQETQYF. Here the CDR3 DNA reads TGTGCCATCAGGCCGACAGGGGCTCGACAAGAGACCCAGTACTTC.

At least ten counts were recorded for this clonotype. V and J are TRBV29-1 and TRBJ2-7, with D maybe TRBD1 (5 bases). V was clipped by 0 bases and J by 7 bases, with 16 bases between them. The CDR3 length is 14 residues. Germline V gene sequence: CDR1 SQVTM, CDR2 ANQGSEA. The CDR3 bases are TGCAGCGTTGAAGATACTGGCCCGGCAGGGGAGCAGTACTTC. Translating gives CSVEDTGPAGEQYF.

The V call is TRBV9, the J call TRBJ2-1; 7 positions agree with TRBD2. This CDR3 comprises 17 residues. V lost 3 bases and J lost 0; bases outside the gene matches: 9. The germline CDR1 and CDR2 sequences are SGDLS and YYNGEE. CDR3 residues: CASSESVSGTSYNEQFF. CDR3 nucleotides: TGTGCCAGCAGCGAGTCCGTCAGCGGGACCTCCTACAATGAGCAGTTCTTC.

This clonotype was found a few times. The rearrangement links TRBV20-1 to TRBJ2-7; TRBD1 aligns across 9 bases. V shed 0 bases, J shed 4 bases, and the junction held 10 bases outside the gene matches. CDR3 length: 16 residues. Germline loops: CDR1 DFQATT, CDR2 SNEGSKA (reference sequence). CDR3: CSARDPQGAIGYEQYF. In DNA form, the CDR3 reads TGCAGTGCTAGAGACCCACAGGGGGCGATCGGGTACGAGCAGTACTTC.

This clonotype was counted between two and nine times. The genes are TRBV9 and TRBJ1-6, with 7 bases identical to TRBD1. Trimming took 3 bases from V and 0 from J; bases not matched to a gene: 6. This CDR3 contains 17 residues. Per the germline V gene, CDR1 is SGDLS and CDR2 is YYNGEE. CDR3 nucleotide sequence: TGTGCCAGCAGCGGGCAGGGACAGAGCTCCTATAATTCACCCCTCCACTTT. Translation: CASSGQGQSSYNSPLHF.

This clonotype has more than one count but fewer than ten. The chain has TRBV10-3 and TRBJ1-6, with D perhaps matching TRBD1 (5 bases). CDR3 length: 12 amino acids. Germline V gene lookup returns CDR1 ENHRY and CDR2 SYGVKD. The ends were cut back, 11 bases at V and 5 bases at J, with 10 bases in the middle. The chain's CDR3 is CASGPNNSPLHF. In nucleotides, the CDR3 is TGTGCCTCGGGACCCAATAATTCACCCCTCCACTTT.

The chain combines TRBV4-3 with TRBJ1-1; D may be TRBD1 (6 bases). V was trimmed by 0 bases and J by 0 bases, leaving 8 bases between them. Germline V gene lookup returns CDR1 LGHNA and CDR2 YSLEER. This CDR3 comprises 15 residues. DNA for the CDR3: TGCGCCAGCAGCCAAGAACAGGGACTGAACACTGAAGCTTTCTTT. Its translation is CASSQEQGLNTEAFF.

The rearrangement links TRBV28 to TRBJ2-4; no clear D. Trimming pared 1 base from V and 0 bases from J, leaving 4 bases between. This CDR3 has 14 amino acids. The germline V gene has CDR1 MDHEN and CDR2 SYDVKM. CDR3 region: CASSLFVAKNIQYF. Here the CDR3 DNA reads TGTGCCAGCAGTTTATTTGTAGCCAAAAACATTCAGTACTTC.

V is TRBV29-1 and J is TRBJ2-6; no reliable D call. The CDR3 loop spans 14 amino acids. Trimming took 6 bases from V and 0 from J, leaving 9 bases between them. Germline-derived CDR1 and CDR2 are SQVTM and ANQGSEA. The CDR3 nucleotides are TGCAGCGTCCTTACGAGCTCTGGGGCCAACGTCCTGACTTTC. This sequence encodes CSVLTSSGANVLTF.

The V and J genes are TRBV30 and TRBJ2-1; 8 bases are a match to TRBD2. CDR3 length equals 16 residues. The germline CDR1 and CDR2 sequences are GTSNPN and SVGIG (reference sequence). With 4 bases clipped from V and 4 bases from J, the junction kept 12 bases outside the gene matches. CDR3 sequence reads: CAWTLSAGGLYNEQFF. The CDR3 bases are TGTGCCTGGACGTTGAGTGCGGGAGGCCTATACAATGAGCAGTTCTTC.

The rearrangement links TRBV7-6 to TRBJ2-1; D unclear. Germline lookup yields CDR1 SGHVS and CDR2 FNYEAQ. Trimming took off 4 bases at V and 8 bases at J, with 12 bases between the two ends. The CDR3 length is 13 residues. The CDR3 bases are TGTGCCAGCAGCTCATTAATAGAGGATGAGCAGTTCTTC. This sequence encodes CASSSLIEDEQFF. The full variable domain, its missing parts supplied by reference TRBV7-6 and TRBJ2-1, is GAGVSQSPRYKVTKRGQDVALRCDPISGHVSLYWYRQALGQGPEFLTYFNYEAQQDKSGLPNDRFSAERPEGSISTLTIQRTEQRDSAMYRCASSSLIEDEQFFGPGTRLTVL.

This clonotype was detected ten times or more. V gene TRBV9 combines with J gene TRBJ2-1; unclear D gene. The CDR3 is made up of 12 amino acids. CDR1 SGDLS and CDR2 YYNGEE come from the germline V gene. V lost 4 bases, J lost 8 bases, and 10 bases lay in between. The CDR3 DNA sequence: TGTGCCAGCAGCTCAGTGGGCGATGAGCAGTTCTTC. Amino acid sequence: CASSSVGDEQFF.

The CDR3 here is CAWSVGQGTEAFF. In nucleotides, the CDR3 is TGTGCCTGGAGTGTCGGCCAGGGCACTGAAGCTTTCTTT. The chain has TRBV30 and TRBJ1-1; TRBD1 is a possible D gene (5 bases). V was cut by 0 bases and J by 4 bases, with 9 bases left in between. Germline CDR1 reads GTSNPN; CDR2 reads SVGIG (reference sequence). The CDR3 contains 13 residues.

The J gene is TRBJ2-1, the V gene TRBV6-6, with D possibly being TRBD1 (7 bases). The CDR3 is made up of 16 amino acids. V was cut by 0 bases and J by 7 bases, with 16 bases left in between. In germline, CDR1 is MNHNY, CDR2 SVGAGI (reference sequence). CDR3 residues: CASSYSTRGAPNEQFF. The CDR3 DNA is TGTGCCAGCAGTTACTCGACCAGGGGGGCCCCGAATGAGCAGTTCTTC.